The clone carrying this T cell receptor beta chain was seen a few times. These data are taken from a study of T cells after yellow fever vaccination. CDR1 SEHNR and CDR2 FQNEAQ come from the germline V gene (reference sequence). V shed 2 bases and J shed 5 bases, with 10 bases lying between them. The CDR3 contains 14 residues. Each CDR3 protein is one row after TCRdb ran MiXCR on the 5' RACE reads. The top ten clones hold around a sixth of a sample with 450,000 to 600,000 distinct CDR3 sequences, 17% of them seen once. V is TRBV7-9 and J is TRBJ2-1, with a possible D match to TRBD1 (5 bases). This sequence originates from a man aged 18 to 29 who received the YFV17D yellow fever vaccine. The starting material was PBMCs, obtained about 5 days after the first yellow fever vaccination. CDR3 in amino acids: CASSLTEGDNEQFF. CDR3 DNA sequence: TGTGCCAGCAGCTTAACCGAAGGGGACAATGAGCAGTTCTTC.